This is a list of T cell receptor beta chains from one sample in a study of blood T cell repertoires in COVID-19. Here immunoSEQ multiplex PCR was the method, and the copy in TCRdb shows in-frame clones only, minus some. Here the sample spans about 160,000 clones, more than 90% being singletons. Sequencing used peripheral blood. These receptors originate from a man aged 45-65 years with acute or convalescent COVID-19. Each CDR3 is given with its conserved first and last residue. D genes are given only for firm matches. Clone size is not always given. Where it is, it says once, few, many or a class for expanded clones.

clone_size: .; v_call: TRBV10-3; d_call: TRBD1; j_call: TRBJ1-6; cdr3_length: 14; cdr3_aa: CAIGRTGRDSPLHF; cdr3_nt: TGTGCCATCGGCCGGACAGGACGGGATTCACCCCTCCACTTT
clone_size: few; v_call: TRBV27; d_call: .; j_call: TRBJ2-5; cdr3_length: 14; cdr3_aa: CASSLDNRKETQYF; cdr3_nt: TGTGCCAGCAGTTTGGACAACCGCAAAGAGACCCAGTACTTC
clone_size: .; v_call: TRBV11-2; d_call: .; j_call: TRBJ1-3; cdr3_length: 16; cdr3_aa: CASSSRDVSSGNTIYF; cdr3_nt: TGTGCCAGCAGCTCGCGGGACGTCAGCTCTGGAAACACCATATATTTT
clone_size: .; v_call: TRBV11-3; d_call: TRBD2; j_call: TRBJ2-1; cdr3_length: 13; cdr3_aa: CASSPTGGDEQFF; cdr3_nt: TGTGCCAGCAGCCCGACCGGGGGGGATGAGCAGTTCTTC
clone_size: few; v_call: TRBV6-6; d_call: .; j_call: TRBJ1-1; cdr3_length: 14; cdr3_aa: CASAKLILFTEAFF; cdr3_nt: TGTGCCAGCGCCAAACTGATCCTGTTCACTGAAGCTTTCTTT
clone_size: .; v_call: TRBV5-1; d_call: TRBD1; j_call: TRBJ1-6; cdr3_length: 15; cdr3_aa: CASSSQGPVNSPLHF; cdr3_nt: TGCGCCAGCAGCTCACAGGGGCCTGTTAATTCACCCCTCCACTTT
clone_size: .; v_call: TRBV4-3; d_call: .; j_call: TRBJ1-4; cdr3_length: 12; cdr3_aa: CASSQGAEKLFF; cdr3_nt: TGCGCCAGCAGCCAAGGGGCTGAAAAACTGTTTTTT
clone_size: .; v_call: TRBV4-2; d_call: TRBD2; j_call: TRBJ2-1; cdr3_length: 17; cdr3_aa: CASSSDSGTSGYNEQFF; cdr3_nt: TGTGCCAGCAGCTCCGATTCCGGGACTAGCGGTTACAATGAGCAGTTCTTC
clone_size: .; v_call: TRBV9; d_call: TRBD1; j_call: TRBJ2-2; cdr3_length: 15; cdr3_aa: CASSFRTGNTGELFF; cdr3_nt: TGTGCCAGCAGCTTCAGGACAGGGAACACCGGGGAGCTGTTTTTT
clone_size: .; v_call: TRBV2; d_call: TRBD1; j_call: TRBJ2-1; cdr3_length: 14; cdr3_aa: CASTRQGSRNEQFF; cdr3_nt: TGTGCCAGCACCCGACAGGGCAGTCGGAATGAGCAGTTCTTC
clone_size: .; v_call: TRBV10-3; d_call: .; j_call: TRBJ2-1; cdr3_length: 16; cdr3_aa: CAISESRTGIYNEQFF; cdr3_nt: TGTGCCATCAGTGAGTCAAGAACAGGGATCTACAATGAGCAGTTCTTC
clone_size: .; v_call: TRBV7-9; d_call: .; j_call: TRBJ1-4; cdr3_length: 13; cdr3_aa: CASSFGSNEKLFF; cdr3_nt: TGTGCCAGCAGCTTTGGCTCTAATGAAAAACTGTTTTTT
clone_size: .; v_call: TRBV27; d_call: .; j_call: TRBJ1-1; cdr3_length: 14; cdr3_aa: CASSLQTGYTEAFF; cdr3_nt: TGTGCCAGCAGTTTACAAACAGGGTACACTGAAGCTTTCTTT
clone_size: .; v_call: TRBV5-1; d_call: TRBD1; j_call: TRBJ2-5; cdr3_length: 15; cdr3_aa: CASSLMGQGQETQYF; cdr3_nt: TGCGCCAGCAGCTTGATGGGACAGGGACAAGAGACCCAGTACTTC
clone_size: .; v_call: TRBV11-3; d_call: TRBD1; j_call: TRBJ1-3; cdr3_length: 15; cdr3_aa: CASSVPGQSGNTIYF; cdr3_nt: TGTGCCAGCAGTGTACCGGGACAGTCTGGAAACACCATATATTTT
clone_size: .; v_call: TRBV6-6; d_call: .; j_call: TRBJ1-2; cdr3_length: 15; cdr3_aa: CASRFPGGQSYGYTF; cdr3_nt: TGTGCCAGCAGATTCCCGGGAGGTCAGAGCTATGGCTACACCTTC
clone_size: .; v_call: TRBV6-5; d_call: TRBD1; j_call: TRBJ2-5; cdr3_length: 16; cdr3_aa: CASSYSGTGEAETQYF; cdr3_nt: TGTGCCAGCAGTTACTCGGGGACAGGGGAAGCGGAGACCCAGTACTTC
clone_size: .; v_call: TRBV7-9; d_call: .; j_call: TRBJ1-1; cdr3_length: 16; cdr3_aa: CASSLGRGGVNTEAFF; cdr3_nt: TGTGCCAGCAGCTTGGGAAGGGGGGGAGTGAACACTGAAGCTTTCTTT
clone_size: .; v_call: TRBV5-1; d_call: TRBD2; j_call: TRBJ2-3; cdr3_length: 20; cdr3_aa: CASSLGIQGGLAAITDTQYF; cdr3_nt: TGCGCCAGCAGCTTAGGGATACAAGGAGGTCTAGCGGCGATAACAGATACGCAGTATTTT
clone_size: .; v_call: TRBV7-9; d_call: .; j_call: TRBJ2-1; cdr3_length: 12; cdr3_aa: CASSLLADEQFF; cdr3_nt: TGTGCCAGCAGCTTATTGGCCGATGAGCAGTTCTTC
clone_size: .; v_call: TRBV3-1/TRBV3-2; d_call: .; j_call: TRBJ1-6; cdr3_length: 17; cdr3_aa: CASSQMVVSSYNSPLHF; cdr3_nt: TGTGCCAGCAGCCAAATGGTCGTGAGCTCCTATAATTCACCCCTCCACTTT
clone_size: .; v_call: TRBV6-1; d_call: .; j_call: TRBJ1-5; cdr3_length: 14; cdr3_aa: CASSEEGQGRPQHF; cdr3_nt: TGTGCCAGCAGTGAAGAGGGGCAGGGGCGGCCCCAGCATTTT
clone_size: .; v_call: TRBV25-1; d_call: TRBD2; j_call: TRBJ2-3; cdr3_length: 15; cdr3_aa: CASSDLADPTDTQYF; cdr3_nt: TGTGCCAGCAGTGATCTAGCGGATCCCACAGATACGCAGTATTTT
clone_size: .; v_call: TRBV6-7; d_call: TRBD2; j_call: TRBJ2-1; cdr3_length: 14; cdr3_aa: CASIGGASGNEQFF; cdr3_nt: TGTGCCAGCATTGGCGGGGCTAGCGGGAATGAGCAGTTCTTC
clone_size: .; v_call: TRBV5-1; d_call: .; j_call: TRBJ2-1; cdr3_length: 17; cdr3_aa: CASSLDASSAAYNEQFF; cdr3_nt: TGCGCCAGCAGCTTGGATGCTAGCTCTGCCGCCTACAATGAGCAGTTCTTC
clone_size: .; v_call: TRBV28; d_call: TRBD2; j_call: TRBJ2-2; cdr3_length: 17; cdr3_aa: CASSLGASSGTTGELFF; cdr3_nt: TGTGCCAGCAGTTTAGGGGCGAGTAGCGGGACCACCGGGGAGCTGTTTTTT
clone_size: few; v_call: TRBV29-1; d_call: .; j_call: TRBJ2-1; cdr3_length: 11; cdr3_aa: CSVSRNNEQFF; cdr3_nt: TGCAGCGTCTCTAGGAACAATGAGCAGTTCTTC
clone_size: .; v_call: TRBV6-5; d_call: .; j_call: TRBJ1-1; cdr3_length: 14; cdr3_aa: CASSPPAVGAEAFF; cdr3_nt: TGTGCCAGCAGCCCACCCGCGGTAGGGGCTGAAGCTTTCTTT
clone_size: .; v_call: TRBV12-3/TRBV12-4; d_call: TRBD1; j_call: TRBJ2-3; cdr3_length: 12; cdr3_aa: CASSLGDRSKYF; cdr3_nt: TGTGCCAGCAGTTTAGGGGACAGGAGTAAATATTTT
clone_size: .; v_call: TRBV12-3/TRBV12-4; d_call: .; j_call: TRBJ1-1; cdr3_length: 13; cdr3_aa: CASSFGGQTEAFF; cdr3_nt: TGTGCCAGCAGTTTCGGGGGGCAGACTGAAGCTTTCTTT
clone_size: .; v_call: TRBV14; d_call: TRBD1; j_call: TRBJ1-1; cdr3_length: 13; cdr3_aa: CASSLTGATEAFF; cdr3_nt: TGTGCCAGCAGCCTCACAGGGGCCACTGAAGCTTTCTTT
clone_size: .; v_call: TRBV3-1/TRBV3-2; d_call: TRBD2; j_call: TRBJ2-3; cdr3_length: 17; cdr3_aa: CASSQAETSERTDTQYF; cdr3_nt: TGTGCCAGCAGCCAAGCCGAGACTAGCGAACGCACAGATACGCAGTATTTT
clone_size: .; v_call: TRBV15; d_call: TRBD1; j_call: TRBJ1-1; cdr3_length: 15; cdr3_aa: CATSRRQGAGAEAFF; cdr3_nt: TGTGCCACCAGCAGGAGACAGGGGGCGGGTGCTGAAGCTTTCTTT
clone_size: .; v_call: TRBV4-3; d_call: .; j_call: TRBJ1-5; cdr3_length: 14; cdr3_aa: CASSQDRGSKPQHF; cdr3_nt: TGCGCCAGCAGCCAAGATAGGGGCTCGAAGCCCCAGCATTTT
clone_size: .; v_call: TRBV3-1/TRBV3-2; d_call: .; j_call: TRBJ1-1; cdr3_length: 13; cdr3_aa: CASSLWQNTEAFF; cdr3_nt: TGTGCCAGCAGCTTATGGCAGAACACTGAAGCTTTCTTT
clone_size: .; v_call: TRBV29-1; d_call: .; j_call: TRBJ2-2; cdr3_length: 18; cdr3_aa: CSASGPSGLPKNTGELFF; cdr3_nt: TGCAGCGCCTCCGGTCCGAGCGGGCTACCTAAGAACACCGGGGAGCTGTTTTTT